This TCR beta chain was captured in a study of cytomegalovirus exposure and HLA in healthy donors. General study points: The study assumed roughly uniform donor sequencing depth for presence/absence analyses. The authors considered a cluster of highly shared sequence variants likely to be a sequencing artifact.

This PCR relied on a set of 60 Vbeta primers and 13 Jbeta primers. In the original workflow: Tens of millions of unique TCR beta chains, some 11 million shared, were counted in a later analysis. Profiled with immunoSEQ multiplex PCR; TCRdb holds only in-frame clones, not every one. The V and J calls and clone size come from that table; D and trimming were worked out from the DNA. The sample shows approximately 170,000 clones, approximately 80% of them seen only once. CDR3 length equals 14 residues. In the case of this clone: Its specificity is unknown.

The sample was PBMCs. The rearrangement uses TRBV21-1 and TRBJ2-3; TRBD2 is the table's D call, not checked against the DNA. TRBV21-1 is designated a pseudogene. This TCR was sampled from a male donor in good health and CMV-seronegative. The CDR3 DNA follows: TGTGCCAGCAGCCCTTTGAGTATAGCAGATACGCAGTATTTT. This sequence encodes CASSPLSIADTQYF.